The 10 T cell receptor beta chains below come from one sample, sequenced in a study of blood T cell repertoires in COVID-19 (dated by TCRdb to 2018 to 2021). Library preparation was by the immunoSEQ multiplex PCR assay. TCRdb re-hosts the immuneACCESS table, in-frame sequences only. Its copies lack some clones; in the studies checked, an unresolved V gene accounts for under half of them, and the cause for the rest is not known. For this sample there are about 21,000 clones; about 86% appear just once. Together, the top ten hold 17% of the sample. The source material was peripheral blood. Every receptor here comes from a man aged 65 to 85 with acute or convalescent COVID-19.

V and J are TRBV6-6 and TRBJ2-5; a possible D gene is TRBD2 (5 bases). CDR1 is MNHNY and CDR2 is SVGAGI in the germline V gene (reference sequence). With 10 bases removed from V and 5 bases from J, the gap between germline ends came to 17 bases. The length of the CDR3 is 13 residues. The CDR3 DNA is TGTGCCACCCGACCCCCACCGGGGGAGACCCAGTACTTC. Protein sequence: CATRPPPGETQYF.

The chain has TRBV15 and TRBJ2-1; 12 bases map to TRBD2. There are 16 residues in the CDR3. With 0 bases clipped from V and 5 bases from J, the junction kept 2 bases outside the gene matches. Germline-derived CDR1 and CDR2 are LNHNV and YYDKDF (reference sequence). CDR3 in amino acids: CATSRDLAGGDNEQFF. The CDR3 coding sequence is TGTGCCACCAGCAGAGATCTAGCGGGAGGGGACAATGAGCAGTTCTTC.

This chain links TRBV6-2 or TRBV6-3 with TRBJ2-7; 9 nucleotides align to TRBD1. CDR3 length: 15 amino acids. The germline CDR1 and CDR2 sequences are MNHEY and SVGEGT. J gave up 3 bases and V 6 bases, and 9 bases lay outside the gene matches. CDR3 sequence (DNA): TGTGCCAGCAGCCACAGGGGGCCCCCCTACTACGAGCAGTACTTC. It is translated as CASSHRGPPYYEQYF.

This chain links TRBV7-9 with TRBJ2-7, with D possibly being TRBD1 (6 bases). The germline V gene has CDR1 SEHNR and CDR2 FQNEAQ (reference sequence). Trimming took 11 bases from V and 2 from J, leaving 16 bases between them. This CDR3 contains 13 residues. Here the CDR3 DNA reads TGTGCCCAGGGGAGACTCGAAGCCTACGAGCAGTACTTC. Translating gives CAQGRLEAYEQYF.

The rearrangement uses TRBV2 and TRBJ1-1; tentative D call: TRBD1 (5 bases). Deletions cut 2 bases from V and 6 bases from J, with 7 bases between. This CDR3 comprises 12 residues. Germline lookup yields CDR1 SNHLY and CDR2 FYNNEI. In DNA, the CDR3 is TGTGCCAGCAGTGAACAGGGCCCTGAAGCTTTCTTT. Its translation is CASSEQGPEAFF.

CDR3 nucleotides: TGCGCCAGCAGCCTTGGGACAGGGTTCTACGAGCAGTACTTC. Translated, it gives CASSLGTGFYEQYF. The rearrangement uses TRBV5-1 and TRBJ2-7, with TRBD1 matching over 9 bases. Germline V lookup: CDR1 SGHRS, CDR2 YFSETQ. After removal of 4 bases from V and 3 bases from J, the junction contained 5 bases not matched to a gene. This CDR3 has 14 residues.

The rearrangement uses TRBV27 and TRBJ2-7, with D possibly matching TRBD1 (5 bases). The CDR3 runs 15 residues. The ends were cut back, 2 bases at V and 5 bases at J, with 16 bases in the middle. From germline, CDR1 is MNHEY and CDR2 SMNVEV (reference sequence). CDR3: CASSLRPGLGDEQYF. The CDR3 nucleotides read TGTGCCAGCAGTTTACGGCCAGGGTTAGGGGACGAGCAGTACTTC.

This chain links TRBV11-2 with TRBJ2-1; D gene ambiguous. CDR3 length equals 13 residues. Trimming removed 5 bases at V and 8 bases at J, with 13 bases between. Looked up from germline, CDR1 is SGHAT and CDR2 is FQNNGV. CDR3 in DNA: TGTGCCAGCAGCCCATCCACAGATTATGAGCAGTTCTTC. Its protein product is CASSPSTDYEQFF.

The gene calls are TRBV7-9 and TRBJ2-1; TRBD2 agrees at 13 bases. CDR1 is SEHNR and CDR2 is FQNEAQ in the germline V gene (reference sequence). The V and J ends lost 4 bases and 2 bases, in that order; junction bases with no gene match: 5. There are 17 residues in the CDR3. CDR3 region: CASSSPGTSGTYNEQFF. The CDR3 DNA reads TGTGCCAGCAGCTCACCCGGGACTAGCGGGACCTACAATGAGCAGTTCTTC.

V gene TRBV18 combines with J gene TRBJ1-2, with 9 bases that match TRBD1. With V trimmed by 3 bases and J by 4 bases, 3 bases remained unmatched. Germline assignment: CDR1 KGHSH and CDR2 LQKENI. The CDR3 is made up of 14 amino acids. The CDR3 region is CASSPGQGSYGYTF. The CDR3 DNA follows: TGTGCCAGCTCACCGGGACAGGGCAGCTATGGCTACACCTTC.